Sequencing of this T cell receptor (beta chain) was carried out in a study of control samples from healthy donors and cancer patients. The V end lost 3 bases, the J end lost 6 bases, and 16 bases lay between the germline ends. CDR3 length equals 15 residues. Germline lookup yields CDR1 WNHNN and CDR2 SYGVQD (reference sequence). Here immunoSEQ multiplex PCR was the method, and the copy in TCRdb shows in-frame clones only, minus some. The sample yields 70,000 to 85,000 clones, roughly nine tenths seen once. The sample taken for sequencing was blood. The rearrangement joins TRBV10-1 to TRBJ2-3, with TRBD1 as a possible D gene (6 bases). The TCR originated in a man in his forties or fifties in good health. This CDR3 reads CASSESGALGDTQYF. As DNA, the CDR3 is TGCGCCAGCAGTGAATCAGGGGCGCTGGGCGATACGCAGTATTTT.